A selection of T cell receptor beta chains follows, all from one sample in a study of control samples from healthy donors and cancer patients. This table comes from immunoSEQ multiplex PCR, and its TCRdb copy is limited to in-frame clones, with some not included. The data show about 410,000 clones, with roughly 90% seen just once and 5% to 7% held by the top ten. The source material was PBMCs. The receptors shown here come from a middle-aged man with head and neck cancer. Both conserved end residues are part of each CDR3. Fields, in order: J gene, D gene, clone size, V gene, CDR3 protein, CDR3 DNA. D genes are given only for firm matches. Clone size, where shown, is once, few, many, or a class for clones that have expanded.

J gene: TRBJ1-4
D gene: NA
clone size: NA
V gene: TRBV6-6
CDR3 protein: CASSSITQGGEKLFF
CDR3 DNA: TGTGCCAGCAGTTCTATAACCCAGGGCGGAGAAAAACTGTTTTTT

J gene: TRBJ2-7
D gene: TRBD1
clone size: NA
V gene: TRBV28
CDR3 protein: CASSWPRDSQLEQYF
CDR3 DNA: TGTGCCAGCAGTTGGCCCCGGGACAGTCAACTCGAGCAGTACTTC

J gene: TRBJ1-5
D gene: TRBD1
clone size: NA
V gene: TRBV27
CDR3 protein: CASSPDRNRNQPQHF
CDR3 DNA: TGTGCCAGCAGTCCGGACAGGAACCGCAATCAGCCCCAGCATTTT

J gene: TRBJ2-2
D gene: NA
clone size: NA
V gene: TRBV30
CDR3 protein: CASNSGATGELFF
CDR3 DNA: TGTGCCTCCAATTCGGGGGCAACCGGGGAGCTGTTTTTT

J gene: TRBJ1-3
D gene: NA
clone size: NA
V gene: TRBV4-3
CDR3 protein: CASSQDRGTRGGGTIYF
CDR3 DNA: TGCGCCAGCAGCCAAGACAGAGGGACGAGGGGTGGCGGCACCATATATTTT

J gene: TRBJ1-1
D gene: NA
clone size: NA
V gene: TRBV6-5
CDR3 protein: CASSYSEGSTEAFF
CDR3 DNA: TGTGCCAGCAGTTACTCGGAGGGCAGCACTGAAGCTTTCTTT

J gene: TRBJ1-3
D gene: NA
clone size: NA
V gene: TRBV29-1
CDR3 protein: CSVVRGGNTIYF
CDR3 DNA: TGCAGCGTTGTTAGGGGTGGAAACACCATATATTTT

J gene: TRBJ1-1
D gene: NA
clone size: NA
V gene: TRBV18
CDR3 protein: CASSPPDRLNTEAFF
CDR3 DNA: TGTGCCAGCTCACCCCCTGACAGGCTGAACACTGAAGCTTTCTTT

J gene: TRBJ2-7
D gene: TRBD1
clone size: NA
V gene: TRBV27
CDR3 protein: CASRGQGIYEQYF
CDR3 DNA: TGTGCCAGCAGAGGACAGGGGATCTACGAGCAGTACTTC

J gene: TRBJ1-4
D gene: NA
clone size: NA
V gene: TRBV18
CDR3 protein: CASSPPGLEKLFF
CDR3 DNA: TGTGCCAGCTCACCACCCGGGCTTGAAAAACTGTTTTTT

J gene: TRBJ2-5
D gene: NA
clone size: NA
V gene: TRBV7-3
CDR3 protein: CAGLETQYF
CDR3 DNA: TGTGCCGGACTCGAGACCCAGTACTTC

J gene: TRBJ2-1
D gene: TRBD2
clone size: NA
V gene: TRBV5-4
CDR3 protein: CASSSSGGSSYNEQFF
CDR3 DNA: TGTGCCAGCAGCTCGTCCGGGGGGAGCTCCTACAATGAGCAGTTCTTC

J gene: TRBJ2-1
D gene: NA
clone size: NA
V gene: TRBV15
CDR3 protein: CATSRDRVGGNEQFF
CDR3 DNA: TGTGCCACCAGCAGAGATAGAGTAGGAGGGAATGAGCAGTTCTTC

J gene: TRBJ2-7
D gene: NA
clone size: NA
V gene: TRBV19
CDR3 protein: CASSAKGPSYEQYF
CDR3 DNA: TGTGCCAGTAGCGCAAAGGGGCCTTCCTACGAGCAGTACTTC

J gene: TRBJ2-5
D gene: NA
clone size: NA
V gene: TRBV4-2
CDR3 protein: CASSQAVSAKETQYF
CDR3 DNA: TGTGCCAGCAGCCAAGCGGTCTCAGCGAAAGAGACCCAGTACTTC

J gene: TRBJ2-7
D gene: NA
clone size: NA
V gene: TRBV11-3
CDR3 protein: CASSAGGTYEQYF
CDR3 DNA: TGTGCCAGCAGCGCTGGTGGGACCTACGAGCAGTACTTC

J gene: TRBJ2-1
D gene: NA
clone size: NA
V gene: TRBV30
CDR3 protein: CAWSRTASSYNEQFF
CDR3 DNA: TGTGCCTGGAGTCGGACGGCGAGCTCCTACAATGAGCAGTTCTTC

J gene: TRBJ2-3
D gene: TRBD2
clone size: NA
V gene: TRBV4-1
CDR3 protein: CASSQVLLANLTDTQYF
CDR3 DNA: TGCGCCAGCAGCCAAGTTTTACTAGCGAACCTCACAGATACGCAGTATTTT

J gene: TRBJ2-7
D gene: NA
clone size: few
V gene: TRBV6-2/TRBV6-3
CDR3 protein: CASSCGQQPYEQYF
CDR3 DNA: TGTGCCAGCAGTTGCGGACAACAACCCTACGAGCAGTACTTC

J gene: TRBJ2-3
D gene: NA
clone size: NA
V gene: TRBV4-1
CDR3 protein: CASSEPPRTTRPDTQYF
CDR3 DNA: TGCGCCAGCAGCGAGCCCCCTCGGACAACAAGGCCAGATACGCAGTATTTT

J gene: TRBJ2-1
D gene: NA
clone size: NA
V gene: TRBV11-2
CDR3 protein: CASSPPGSDEQFF
CDR3 DNA: TGTGCCAGCAGCCCCCCGGGATCTGATGAGCAGTTCTTC

J gene: TRBJ2-7
D gene: NA
clone size: NA
V gene: TRBV6-5
CDR3 protein: CASIRSYEQYF
CDR3 DNA: TGTGCCAGCATCAGAAGTTACGAGCAGTACTTC

J gene: TRBJ2-5
D gene: TRBD1
clone size: NA
V gene: TRBV12-5
CDR3 protein: CASGSGTGTQETQYF
CDR3 DNA: TGTGCTAGTGGTTCCGGGACAGGGACACAAGAGACCCAGTACTTC

J gene: TRBJ1-1
D gene: TRBD1
clone size: NA
V gene: TRBV6-2/TRBV6-3
CDR3 protein: CASSYGTVNTEAFF
CDR3 DNA: TGTGCCAGCAGTTATGGGACAGTGAACACTGAAGCTTTCTTT

J gene: TRBJ2-1
D gene: TRBD2
clone size: NA
V gene: TRBV3-1/TRBV3-2
CDR3 protein: CASSLGTSGLNEQFF
CDR3 DNA: TGTGCCAGCAGCCTAGGGACTAGCGGACTCAATGAGCAGTTCTTC

J gene: TRBJ2-1
D gene: NA
clone size: once
V gene: TRBV5-1
CDR3 protein: CASSLELGSSYNEQFF
CDR3 DNA: TGCGCCAGCAGCTTGGAGCTGGGGAGCTCCTACAATGAGCAGTTCTTC

J gene: TRBJ2-7
D gene: NA
clone size: NA
V gene: TRBV4-3
CDR3 protein: CASSQVWAGTYEQYF
CDR3 DNA: TGCGCCAGCAGCCAAGTTTGGGCAGGGACCTACGAGCAGTACTTC

J gene: TRBJ1-2
D gene: NA
clone size: NA
V gene: TRBV5-1
CDR3 protein: CASSPGPGALSYGYTF
CDR3 DNA: TGCGCCAGCAGTCCCGGTCCAGGGGCGCTTAGCTATGGCTACACCTTC

J gene: TRBJ2-7
D gene: TRBD1
clone size: NA
V gene: TRBV29-1
CDR3 protein: CSVRVDRGPYEQYF
CDR3 DNA: TGCAGCGTTCGCGTGGACAGGGGGCCGTACGAGCAGTACTTC

J gene: TRBJ1-2
D gene: NA
clone size: few
V gene: TRBV5-6
CDR3 protein: CASSLGVNYGYTF
CDR3 DNA: TGTGCCAGCAGCTTGGGGGTGAACTATGGCTACACCTTC

J gene: TRBJ2-3
D gene: NA
clone size: NA
V gene: TRBV19
CDR3 protein: CASSIDPSRQDTQYF
CDR3 DNA: TGTGCCAGTAGTATAGATCCCTCCAGGCAGGATACGCAGTATTTT

J gene: TRBJ2-4
D gene: NA
clone size: NA
V gene: TRBV27
CDR3 protein: CASGGPGQETPTRQYF
CDR3 DNA: TGTGCCAGCGGGGGACCGGGACAAGAAACACCGACTAGGCAGTACTTC

J gene: TRBJ2-3
D gene: TRBD2
clone size: few
V gene: TRBV7-9
CDR3 protein: CASSLGVSGRAADTQYF
CDR3 DNA: TGTGCCAGCAGCTTAGGAGTTAGCGGGAGGGCCGCAGATACGCAGTATTTT

J gene: TRBJ2-2
D gene: NA
clone size: NA
V gene: TRBV6-1
CDR3 protein: CASSEARDQANTGELFF
CDR3 DNA: TGTGCCAGCAGTGAAGCCCGGGACCAAGCGAACACCGGGGAGCTGTTTTTT

J gene: TRBJ2-7
D gene: TRBD1
clone size: NA
V gene: TRBV29-1
CDR3 protein: CSARTGFDPAYEQYF
CDR3 DNA: TGCAGCGCCCGGACAGGTTTTGACCCGGCCTACGAGCAGTACTTC

J gene: TRBJ2-1
D gene: TRBD2
clone size: NA
V gene: TRBV4-2
CDR3 protein: CASSQVGLAGDNEQFF
CDR3 DNA: TGTGCCAGCAGCCAAGTGGGACTAGCGGGTGACAATGAGCAGTTCTTC

J gene: TRBJ2-6
D gene: NA
clone size: NA
V gene: TRBV4-3
CDR3 protein: CASSQDRGRDRYSGANVLTF
CDR3 DNA: TGCGCCAGCAGCCAAGATCGGGGACGCGACAGGTACTCTGGGGCCAACGTCCTGACTTTC

J gene: TRBJ1-2
D gene: NA
clone size: NA
V gene: TRBV18
CDR3 protein: CASSPVLSGGLNYGYTF
CDR3 DNA: TGTGCCAGCTCCCCTGTTCTCAGCGGCGGGCTTAACTATGGCTACACCTTC

J gene: TRBJ2-2
D gene: NA
clone size: NA
V gene: TRBV6-5
CDR3 protein: CAGGTANTGELFF
CDR3 DNA: TGTGCCGGCGGGACAGCCAACACCGGGGAGCTGTTTTTT

J gene: TRBJ2-7
D gene: NA
clone size: NA
V gene: TRBV19
CDR3 protein: CASSIVGDDYEQYF
CDR3 DNA: TGTGCCAGTAGTATAGTGGGTGACGACTACGAGCAGTACTTC

J gene: TRBJ1-5
D gene: TRBD1
clone size: once
V gene: TRBV2
CDR3 protein: CATRGGTGWSNQPQHF
CDR3 DNA: TGTGCCACCAGGGGGGGGACCGGGTGGAGCAATCAGCCCCAGCATTTT

J gene: TRBJ2-1
D gene: NA
clone size: NA
V gene: TRBV15
CDR3 protein: CATSRDIGFDEQFF
CDR3 DNA: TGTGCCACCAGCAGAGATATTGGTTTCGATGAGCAGTTCTTC

J gene: TRBJ1-5
D gene: NA
clone size: NA
V gene: TRBV5-1
CDR3 protein: CASSLEGSNQPQHF
CDR3 DNA: TGCGCCAGCAGCTTGGAGGGGAGCAATCAGCCCCAGCATTTT

J gene: TRBJ2-1
D gene: NA
clone size: NA
V gene: TRBV3-1/TRBV3-2
CDR3 protein: CASSQPDYNEQFF
CDR3 DNA: TGTGCCAGCAGCCAACCGGACTACAATGAGCAGTTCTTC

J gene: TRBJ2-2
D gene: NA
clone size: NA
V gene: TRBV9
CDR3 protein: CASSSEATGELFF
CDR3 DNA: TGTGCCAGCAGCTCGGAGGCGACCGGGGAGCTGTTTTTT

J gene: TRBJ1-2
D gene: NA
clone size: NA
V gene: TRBV28
CDR3 protein: CASSFDTLGYGYTF
CDR3 DNA: TGTGCCAGCAGTTTCGACACTTTGGGCTATGGCTACACCTTC

J gene: TRBJ2-7
D gene: TRBD2
clone size: NA
V gene: TRBV9
CDR3 protein: CASSVGLAAGGSYEQYF
CDR3 DNA: TGTGCCAGCAGCGTAGGGCTAGCGGCGGGAGGATCCTACGAGCAGTACTTC

J gene: TRBJ2-3
D gene: TRBD2
clone size: once
V gene: TRBV9
CDR3 protein: CASSEWTSTDTQYF
CDR3 DNA: TGTGCCAGCAGCGAGTGGACTAGTACCGATACGCAGTATTTT

J gene: TRBJ2-2
D gene: TRBD2
clone size: NA
V gene: TRBV7-2
CDR3 protein: CASHRGRFNGELFF
CDR3 DNA: TGTGCCAGCCACCGCGGGAGGTTCAACGGGGAGCTGTTTTTT

J gene: TRBJ2-7
D gene: NA
clone size: NA
V gene: TRBV19
CDR3 protein: CASSMGRGPYEQYF
CDR3 DNA: TGTGCCAGTAGTATGGGCCGGGGGCCCTACGAGCAGTACTTC

J gene: TRBJ2-7
D gene: NA
clone size: NA
V gene: TRBV19
CDR3 protein: CASSGGPKDSYEQYF
CDR3 DNA: TGTGCCAGTAGTGGCGGACCAAAGGACTCCTACGAGCAGTACTTC

J gene: TRBJ1-1
D gene: NA
clone size: NA
V gene: TRBV28
CDR3 protein: CASSLGGRTNTEAFF
CDR3 DNA: TGTGCCAGCAGTTTGGGTGGAAGGACTAACACTGAAGCTTTCTTT

J gene: TRBJ1-2
D gene: NA
clone size: NA
V gene: TRBV28
CDR3 protein: CASSLLTVNYGYTF
CDR3 DNA: TGTGCCAGCAGTTTATTAACAGTAAACTATGGCTACACCTTC

J gene: TRBJ1-3
D gene: NA
clone size: NA
V gene: TRBV6-1
CDR3 protein: CASSEGHRRSGNTIYF
CDR3 DNA: TGTGCCAGCAGTGAAGGACACAGGCGTTCTGGAAACACCATATATTTT

J gene: TRBJ1-1
D gene: TRBD1
clone size: once
V gene: TRBV29-1
CDR3 protein: CSVELWTGLLNTEAFF
CDR3 DNA: TGCAGCGTTGAGTTGTGGACAGGACTATTGAACACTGAAGCTTTCTTT

J gene: TRBJ1-5
D gene: NA
clone size: NA
V gene: TRBV10-2
CDR3 protein: CASAPAGVQPQHF
CDR3 DNA: TGCGCCAGCGCTCCGGCAGGGGTTCAGCCCCAGCATTTT

J gene: TRBJ2-2
D gene: TRBD2
clone size: NA
V gene: TRBV11-2
CDR3 protein: CASSSGTSGRTVTGELFF
CDR3 DNA: TGTGCCAGCAGTTCGGGGACTAGCGGGAGGACCGTGACCGGGGAGCTGTTTTTT

J gene: TRBJ2-5
D gene: NA
clone size: NA
V gene: TRBV24-1
CDR3 protein: CATSDLGGDAARETQYF
CDR3 DNA: TGTGCCACCAGTGATTTAGGAGGGGACGCAGCCCGAGAGACCCAGTACTTC

J gene: TRBJ1-1
D gene: NA
clone size: few
V gene: TRBV11-3
CDR3 protein: CASSLDRGTEAFF
CDR3 DNA: TGTGCCAGCAGCTTAGATCGGGGCACTGAAGCTTTCTTT